This record concerns one T cell receptor (beta chain) sequence. The sample belongs to a study of blood T cell repertoires in COVID-19. Germline CDR1 is MDHEN and CDR2 is SYDVKM. Trimming left V 5 bases short and J 3 bases short, with 14 bases between. CDR3 length: 15 residues. Clones were sequenced by immunoSEQ multiplex PCR, and TCRdb holds only the in-frame ones, with some missing. The sample lists 150,000 to 200,000 clones; 84% were seen once. The chain is built from TRBV28 and TRBJ1-5; D is possibly TRBD1 (6 bases). The TCR originated in a woman between 50 and 59 years old who had recovered from COVID-19. Sequenced: PBMCs or T cells enriched from blood (not recorded which). The CDR3 nucleotides read TGTGCCAGCAGTCCCCACAGGGCATTCAATCAGCCCCAGCATTTT. It specifies CASSPHRAFNQPQHF.